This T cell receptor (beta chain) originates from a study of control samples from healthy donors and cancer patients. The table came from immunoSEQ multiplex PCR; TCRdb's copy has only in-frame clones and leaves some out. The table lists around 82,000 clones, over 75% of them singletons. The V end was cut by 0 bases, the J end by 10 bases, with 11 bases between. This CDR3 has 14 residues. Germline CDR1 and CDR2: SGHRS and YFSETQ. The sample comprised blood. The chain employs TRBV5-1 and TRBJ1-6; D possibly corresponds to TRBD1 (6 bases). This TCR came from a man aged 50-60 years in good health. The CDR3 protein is CASSLDREGSPLHF. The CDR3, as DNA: TGCGCCAGCAGCTTGGACAGGGAAGGATCACCCCTCCACTTT.